Listed below are T cell receptor beta chains from one sample, sequenced in a study of CD8 T cells in ankylosing spondylitis. TCRdb redid the calling of the 5' RACE reads with MiXCR, one entry per CDR3 protein. The data show about 120,000 distinct CDR3 sequences, roughly 15% seen once. Sequencing used blood, either unsorted or a sorted T cell fraction (not recorded which). All receptors derive from a female donor with ankylosing spondylitis or in good health (not recorded which). The CDR3 runs from the conserved cysteine through the conserved F or W. The order of the fields is J gene, clone size, V gene, D gene, CDR3 DNA, CDR3 protein. D genes are given only for firm matches. Some rows have no size entry. The others give once, few or many, or a class for an expanded clone.

J: TRBJ2-2
size: many
V: TRBV5-6
D: NA
DNA: TGTGCCAGCAGCTTTCAGAACACCGGGGAGCTGTTTTTT
CDR3: CASSFQNTGELFF

J: TRBJ1-4
size: many
V: TRBV20-1
D: TRBD1
DNA: TGCAGTGCTCCCGGGACAGTAAATGAAAAACTGTTTTTT
CDR3: CSAPGTVNEKLFF

J: TRBJ2-7
size: few
V: TRBV5-1
D: NA
DNA: TGCGCCAGCAGCAAAGGACAGGAGGGTGGTGACGAGCAGTACTTC
CDR3: CASSKGQEGGDEQYF

J: TRBJ2-5
size: NA
V: TRBV10-3
D: NA
DNA: TGTGCCATCAGTGAGTCGGGAGAGGGGACCCAGTACTTC
CDR3: CAISESGEGTQYF

J: TRBJ1-5
size: many
V: TRBV3-1
D: NA
DNA: TGTGCCAGCAGCCAAGTACAGGGTCAGCCCCAGCATTTT
CDR3: CASSQVQGQPQHF

J: TRBJ2-2
size: NA
V: TRBV5-1
D: NA
DNA: TGCGCCAGCAGCCCCGGGACGTTCCCCGGGGAGCTGTTTTTT
CDR3: CASSPGTFPGELFF

J: TRBJ2-7
size: NA
V: TRBV20-1
D: TRBD2
DNA: TGCAGTGCTAGTGGGGGGGACTCCTACGAGCAGTACTTC
CDR3: CSASGGDSYEQYF

J: TRBJ2-1
size: many
V: TRBV24-1
D: TRBD2
DNA: TGTGCCACCAGTGACCCCGGGACTAGTTCTGAGCAGTTCTTC
CDR3: CATSDPGTSSEQFF

J: TRBJ1-5
size: few
V: TRBV30
D: NA
DNA: TGTGCCTGGAGCGAGGACAACGGCAATCAGCCCCAGCATTTT
CDR3: CAWSEDNGNQPQHF

J: TRBJ1-2
size: NA
V: TRBV7-9
D: NA
DNA: TGTGCCAGCAGCTTACTTCCCAACTATGGCTACACCTTC
CDR3: CASSLLPNYGYTF

J: TRBJ2-1
size: NA
V: TRBV12-3/TRBV12-4
D: NA
DNA: TGTGCCAGCAGTTCAAGCGGGCCCTCCTACAATGAGCAGTTCTTC
CDR3: CASSSSGPSYNEQFF

J: TRBJ1-2
size: NA
V: TRBV5-1
D: TRBD1
DNA: TGCGCCAGCAGCTTAACCGGGACAGGGGACGTCTATGGCTACACCTTC
CDR3: CASSLTGTGDVYGYTF

J: TRBJ2-2
size: NA
V: TRBV7-9
D: NA
DNA: TGTGCCAGCAGCTTAACTCGGGGGACACAGAACACCGGGGAGCTGTTTTTT
CDR3: CASSLTRGTQNTGELFF

J: TRBJ2-1
size: NA
V: TRBV3-1
D: NA
DNA: TGTGCCAGCAGCCTAAGAGGGGAAGGTGAGCAGTTCTTC
CDR3: CASSLRGEGEQFF

J: TRBJ2-7
size: NA
V: TRBV20-1
D: NA
DNA: TGCAGTGCTCTTAATTACGAGCAGTACTTC
CDR3: CSALNYEQYF

J: TRBJ1-6
size: few
V: TRBV7-2
D: NA
DNA: TGTGCCAGCAGCTTAGGCGGACAGATTAATTCACCCCTCCACTTT
CDR3: CASSLGGQINSPLHF

J: TRBJ2-3
size: many
V: TRBV7-3
D: NA
DNA: TGTGCCAGCAGCCTAGGACTTTCAGATACGCAGTATTTT
CDR3: CASSLGLSDTQYF

J: TRBJ1-1
size: many
V: TRBV12-3/TRBV12-4
D: NA
DNA: TGTGCCAGCAGTTTAACGGGGTCTCGACATGAAGCTTTCTTT
CDR3: CASSLTGSRHEAFF

J: TRBJ2-7
size: NA
V: TRBV20-1
D: NA
DNA: TGCAGTGCTAGCGCAGGGAGGGGGGTACGGTCTCGGGAGCAGTACTTC
CDR3: CSASAGRGVRSREQYF

J: TRBJ2-2
size: NA
V: TRBV7-6
D: TRBD2
DNA: TGTGCTAGCAGCTTAATTCGGGGGGGCCTCAAGATCGGGGAGCTGTTTTTT
CDR3: CASSLIRGGLKIGELFF

J: TRBJ1-5
size: many
V: TRBV16
D: TRBD1
DNA: TGTGCCAGCAGCCCCGAGACAGGGCCCTCATCCCAGCATTTT
CDR3: CASSPETGPSSQHF

J: TRBJ1-2
size: few
V: TRBV20-1
D: TRBD1
DNA: TGCAGTGCTAGACCACAGGGGTCGGGTGGCTACACCTTC
CDR3: CSARPQGSGGYTF

J: TRBJ2-7
size: many
V: TRBV5-1
D: TRBD1
DNA: TGCGCCAGCAGCCCCCACAGGGGTGATGAGCAGTACTTC
CDR3: CASSPHRGDEQYF

J: TRBJ2-7
size: few
V: TRBV12-3/TRBV12-4
D: NA
DNA: TGTGCCAGCAGTATCGCGGGGGCTCAGTACTTC
CDR3: CASSIAGAQYF

J: TRBJ2-2
size: few
V: TRBV18
D: NA
DNA: TGTGCCAGCTCACCATTCGATCCGGGGAACACCGGGGAGCTGTTTTTT
CDR3: CASSPFDPGNTGELFF

J: TRBJ2-5
size: NA
V: TRBV3-1
D: TRBD2
DNA: TGTGCCAGCAGCCAAGGTACGGGGGGAGAGACCCAGTACTTC
CDR3: CASSQGTGGETQYF

J: TRBJ2-3
size: many
V: TRBV11-1
D: NA
DNA: TGTGCCAGCAGCTTGGGATACTTAGTGGGGGCCTCCACAGATACGCAGTATTTT
CDR3: CASSLGYLVGASTDTQYF

J: TRBJ1-2
size: NA
V: TRBV6-2/TRBV6-3
D: NA
DNA: TGTGCCAGCCCGTTCTACACCTTC
CDR3: CASPFYTF

J: TRBJ1-4
size: NA
V: TRBV20-1
D: TRBD1
DNA: TGCAGTGCTAGAGGAGGGGGCGATGAAAAACTGTTTTTT
CDR3: CSARGGGDEKLFF

J: TRBJ2-7
size: NA
V: TRBV30
D: TRBD2
DNA: TGTGCCTGGAGTGTAACGCGGGGGGGTAACTACGAGCAGTACTTC
CDR3: CAWSVTRGGNYEQYF

J: TRBJ2-1
size: many
V: TRBV7-9
D: NA
DNA: TGTGCCAGCAGCTTAGGGGGCCCCCCTAACAATGAGCAGTTCTTC
CDR3: CASSLGGPPNNEQFF

J: TRBJ1-5
size: many
V: TRBV20-1
D: TRBD1
DNA: TGCAGTGCTAGACAGGGGGGGATGAGCAATCAGCCCCAGCATTTT
CDR3: CSARQGGMSNQPQHF

J: TRBJ2-3
size: NA
V: TRBV24-1
D: NA
DNA: TGTGCCACCAGTGATCCAGGACAGAGTCTTTACACAGATACGCAGTATTTT
CDR3: CATSDPGQSLYTDTQYF

J: TRBJ2-2
size: NA
V: TRBV27
D: NA
DNA: TGTGCCAGCAGTTGGGGGACTCTCACCGGGGAGCTGTTTTTT
CDR3: CASSWGTLTGELFF

J: TRBJ1-1
size: many
V: TRBV6-1
D: NA
DNA: TGTGCCAGCAAACCCAACAGCGGAACTGAAGCTTTCTTT
CDR3: CASKPNSGTEAFF

J: TRBJ2-3
size: few
V: TRBV5-1
D: TRBD2
DNA: TGCGCCAGCAGTCCCGGACTAGCGGGTCTTGTGCAATATACGCAGTATTTT
CDR3: CASSPGLAGLVQYTQYF

J: TRBJ2-5
size: NA
V: TRBV7-8
D: NA
DNA: TGTGCCAGCAGCTTAGTGAGAGAGATGGCCCAGTACTTC
CDR3: CASSLVREMAQYF

J: TRBJ2-6
size: NA
V: TRBV5-1
D: TRBD1
DNA: TGCGCCAGCACACTGGGGGCGACAGGGGCCGGGGCCAACGTCCTGATTTTC
CDR3: CASTLGATGAGANVLIF